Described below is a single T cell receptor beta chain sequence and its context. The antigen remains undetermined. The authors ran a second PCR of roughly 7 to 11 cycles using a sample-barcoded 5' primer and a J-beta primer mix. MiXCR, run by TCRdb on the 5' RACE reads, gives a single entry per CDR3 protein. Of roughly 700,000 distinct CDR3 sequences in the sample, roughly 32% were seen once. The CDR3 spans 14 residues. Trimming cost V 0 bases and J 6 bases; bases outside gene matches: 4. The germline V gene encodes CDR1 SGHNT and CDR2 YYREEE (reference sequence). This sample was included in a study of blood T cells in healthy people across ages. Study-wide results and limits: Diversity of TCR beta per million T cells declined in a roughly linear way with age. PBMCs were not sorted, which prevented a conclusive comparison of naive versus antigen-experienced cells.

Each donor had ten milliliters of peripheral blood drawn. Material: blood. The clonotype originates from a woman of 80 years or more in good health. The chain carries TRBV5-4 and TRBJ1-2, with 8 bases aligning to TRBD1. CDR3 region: CASSLGQGKNGYTF. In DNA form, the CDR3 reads TGTGCCAGCAGCTTGGGACAGGGGAAAAATGGCTACACCTTC.